The T cell receptor (beta chain) under discussion was sequenced for a study of early T cells in non-severe SARS-CoV-2 infection. Whole-study context: Unsorted whole-blood RNA was sequenced in bulk, leaving chains unpaired. Study results and limitations: Matching with VDJdb favored anti-spike CD8 responses (missing private and CD4 specificities).

The table lists this clonotype with a few counts. Its antigen is still unknown. In the library, individual cDNA molecules carried attached unique molecular identifiers. TCRdb re-analysed the 5' RACE reads in MiXCR, keeping a single row per CDR3 protein. The sample includes around 70,000 distinct CDR3 sequences, 12% of them seen just once. In germline, CDR1 is SNHLY, CDR2 FYNNEI. V lost 1 base, J lost 2 bases, and 11 bases lay in between. This CDR3 spans 15 amino acids. The sequencing input was whole blood. The rearrangement uses TRBV2 and TRBJ1-1, with D possibly matching TRBD1 (6 bases). The sequence came from an adult who was a healthcare worker with PCR-confirmed SARS-CoV-2 infection or an uninfected control (not recorded which). The DNA for the CDR3 is TGTGCCAGCAGTGAAGTGGGGGCTACCAACACTGAAGCTTTCTTT. It encodes CASSEVGATNTEAFF.